This TCR beta chain was sequenced during a study of neurological immune-mediated disorders. On the study more broadly: Multiple sclerosis patients (n = 34) included roughly 30 with relapsing-remitting and 3 with secondary progressive disease. Overall study results and limits: Phylogenetic analysis grouped 18 of 34 multiple sclerosis patients' repertoires together, suggesting a possible repertoire signature.

Synthesis of cDNA was performed by 5'RACE using 10-nucleotide random UMIs. TCRdb processed the 5' RACE reads anew with MiXCR; each CDR3 protein has one entry. This sample has about 32,000 distinct CDR3 sequences, with approximately 4.2% found just once. This clonotype was seen repeatedly, ten times or more. Its antigen is unknown. This clonotype was sampled from a man in his thirties or forties with multiple sclerosis. The source material was PBMCs.

The CDR3 region has the DNA TGCAGTGCTAGCCAAGGGGGGCCCCAGCATTTT. This sequence encodes CSASQGGPQHF. The V call is TRBV20-1, the J call TRBJ1-5; weak D call: TRBD1 (6 bases). V lost 3 bases, J lost 9 bases, and 9 bases lay in between. The CDR3 spans 11 residues. Germline CDR1 is DFQATT and CDR2 is SNEGSKA (reference sequence).